The sequence of this T cell receptor beta chain was determined in a study of CD8 T cells in ankylosing spondylitis. On this clonotype itself: Its antigen is unidentified.

Molecular-barcoded quantitative 5'-RACE produced these TCR beta libraries. Each CDR3 protein gets one entry after TCRdb re-called the 5' RACE reads with MiXCR. Here the sample spans fewer than 500,000 distinct CDR3 sequences, roughly a quarter being singletons. CDR3 length: 16 amino acids. V gave up 1 base and J gave up 7 bases; unmatched junction bases: 11. Germline assignment: CDR1 SGHRS and CDR2 YFSETQ. Study results and limitations: A CD8+ phenotype characterized the disease-linked clones, which were relatively rare in peripheral blood. Before this, some motif variants had been reported in reactive arthritis synovial fluid and blood. One TCR beta motif, made up of 7 or 8 highly homologous variants, appeared characteristic of ankylosing spondylitis blood. According to the report, clones linked to the disease were significantly enriched in matched synovial fluid samples taken from ankylosing spondylitis patients.

The sequence came from a male donor with ankylosing spondylitis. Sequenced material: blood, either unsorted or a sorted T cell fraction (not recorded which). The chain employs TRBV5-1 and TRBJ2-1, with TRBD2 matching over 7 bases. CDR3 residues: CASSLMQAGTNNEQFF. DNA for the CDR3: TGCGCCAGCAGCTTGATGCAAGCCGGGACTAATAATGAGCAGTTCTTC.